This entry is about one TCR beta chain. Within its sample, this clonotype is medium-sized (0.01 to 0.1%). Its antigen target is currently unknown. Base qualities were left out, and no much larger clone turns up one base away. This sample is drawn from a study of immune aging and cytomegalovirus after organ transplant (dated by TCRdb to the early 2020s). Concerning the study at large: Three-drug immunosuppression with prednisone, tacrolimus, and mycophenolate was given to all transplant recipients.

V gives up 6 bases and J gives up 7 bases, and the segment between their germline ends measures 13 bases. From cysteine to phenylalanine, the CDR3 is 14 amino acids long. The retained sequence is limited to the CDR3, 42 bases, with the frame set at the first base. The germline V gene sets CDR1 to SGHAT and CDR2 to FQNNGV. This specimen's time point label, interpreted: five sample-tagged time points from pre-transplant (day -1) to day 368 post-transplant, pooled. Thawed PBMC were stimulated with a CMV IE-1 overlapping peptide library for over ten hours, with no transport inhibitors added. After being thawed and rested overnight, the cells were stimulated in R10 medium along with CD28/CD49d costimulation. The IE-1 peptide library was composed of 15-amino-acid peptides with overlaps of 11 amino acids. Each time point was barcoded using BD Single-Cell Multiplexing Kit Sample Tags, after which the barcoded samples were pooled and stained with oligo-conjugated anti-CD45RA plus sorting antibodies. A BD FACSAria III was used to sort CMV-responsive CD8+CD137+ and CD4+CD154+ T cells at 4-way purity. EDTA vacutainers were used to collect blood, which was then processed with a Ficoll gradient within 1-24 hours.

What the authors observed across the whole study: A larger share of large clones was made up of TEMRA cells, and in the seven largest clones (about 2,000 cells) aged and TEMRA cells were gained while TCM cells were lost. Post-transplant increases in aged-phenotype cells were observed regardless of clone size, following viremia and occurring earlier in large clones (days 200-264) than in small clones. CD57 was not measured in the sequencing data, so a conservative gene-based aging definition was used instead.

The library was generated by single-cell sequencing. Sequencing relied on an Illumina NovaSeq 6000. The BD Rhapsody Targeted mRNA and AbSeq Reagent Kit, in a microwell format, was used for cell capture and library preparation. The libraries included TCR, sample tags, AbSeq, and targeted mRNA drawn from the Human T-Cell Expression Panel together with custom TOX and TOX2 primers. An Illumina NovaSeq was used to sequence the libraries. On the study's bioinformatics: The analysis covered about 10,000 cells in total, of which 7076 were CD8 T cells and about 4,500 were CD8 T cells with an identifiable TCR CDR3. Raw data were processed with the BD Rhapsody Targeted Analysis Pipeline with V(D)J processing on the Seven Bridges Genomics platform. Quality control, Sample Tag demultiplexing with Lex-BDSMK, clone identification with VDJ Explorer, and Seurat clustering were all done in SeqGeq 1.6.0. A clone was considered non-expanded if it made up <1% of CD8 T cells, and considered a clonal expansion if it made up >2.5% of the sample. TCRdb itself trimmed the public reads at Q25 with fastp, ran MiXCR and retained productive beta chains. One record per CDR3 amino acid sequence lists the most common genes and DNA. TCRdb, not the original authors, processed these V and J calls. The sample profile shows 20,000 to 25,000 distinct CDR3 sequences; roughly 38% of them were found once. Less than 30% of the sample is taken by the ten largest.

The receptor was isolated from a female donor who had a heart transplant and CMV viremia. This sample comprised CMV peptide-activated CD4+ and CD8+ T cells sorted from blood, obtained at five time points, pooled. Taken with the paper, the label for cell subset or site translates to: sorted CD8+CD137+ and CD4+CD154+ T cells after more than 9 h CMV IE-1 peptide stimulation. This receptor chain uses TRBV11-2 and TRBJ1-6; the D gene identity is not certain. The nucleotide sequence reads TGTGCCAGCAGGTTCAGTGCTGAAAATTCACCCCTCCACTTT. Its product reads: CASRFSAENSPLHF.